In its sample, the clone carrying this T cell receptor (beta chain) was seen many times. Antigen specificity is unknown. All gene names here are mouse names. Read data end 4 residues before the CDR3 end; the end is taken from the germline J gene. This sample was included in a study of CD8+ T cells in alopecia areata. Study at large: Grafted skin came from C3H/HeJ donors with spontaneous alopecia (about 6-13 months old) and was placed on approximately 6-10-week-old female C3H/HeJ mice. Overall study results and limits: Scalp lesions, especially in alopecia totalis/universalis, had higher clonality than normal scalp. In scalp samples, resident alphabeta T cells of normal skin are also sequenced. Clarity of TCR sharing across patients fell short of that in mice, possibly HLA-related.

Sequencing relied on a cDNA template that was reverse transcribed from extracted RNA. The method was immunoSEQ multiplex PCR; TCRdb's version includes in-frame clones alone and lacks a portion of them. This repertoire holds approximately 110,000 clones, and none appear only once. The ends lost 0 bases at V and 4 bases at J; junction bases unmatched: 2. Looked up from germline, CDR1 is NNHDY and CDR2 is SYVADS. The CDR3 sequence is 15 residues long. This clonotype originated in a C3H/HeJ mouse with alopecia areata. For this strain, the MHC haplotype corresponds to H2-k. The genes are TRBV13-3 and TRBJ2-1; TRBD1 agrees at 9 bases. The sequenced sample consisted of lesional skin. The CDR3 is CASSDEDRGYAEQFF. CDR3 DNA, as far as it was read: TGTGCCAGCAGTGATGAGGACAGGGGTTATGCT.